Each of the 13 T cell receptor beta chains below was sequenced from the same sample in a study of human T cells and chemical hapten exposure. TCRdb itself ran the RACE reads through MiXCR, one entry per CDR3 protein. The sample comprises around 330,000 distinct CDR3 sequences, approximately 5% of which are singletons, and around 8.6% rests with the top ten. Time point given: pre-sensitization, week 0. Treatment denoted: therapeutic diphenylcyclopropenone sensitization with weekly scalp DPC. Material: whole blood, obtained in connection with sensitization to the hapten diphenylcyclopropenone (DPC). Receptor source: a woman under 30 with alopecia areata. Some clones in this sample may be carry-over from other donors' samples.

The chain recombines TRBV2 with TRBJ2-7; 7 positions agree with TRBD2. The CDR3 has 14 residues. Per the germline V gene, CDR1 is SNHLY and CDR2 is FYNNEI. Trimming removed 6 bases from V and 3 bases from J; junction bases left unmatched: 8. DNA for the CDR3: TGTGCCAGCAGGAAAGGCGGGGGAAGCTACGAGCAGTACTTC. It encodes CASRKGGGSYEQYF.

This clonotype showed up just a few times. CDR3 region: CASSPTGTGGIEAFF. CDR3 coding DNA: TGTGCCAGCAGCCCAACCGGGACAGGGGGGATAGAAGCTTTCTTT. V is TRBV9 and J is TRBJ1-1, with 11 bases identical to TRBD1. The germline CDR1 and CDR2 sequences are SGDLS and YYNGEE. Unmatched junction bases numbered 10, after V lost 4 bases and J lost 8 bases. The CDR3 sequence is 15 residues long.

This clonotype was seen many times. The chain is built from TRBV2 and TRBJ2-3; D is unresolved. This CDR3 spans 14 amino acids. Germline V CDR1 and CDR2: SNHLY, FYNNEI. V lost 2 bases and J 1 base, leaving 7 bases between the germline ends. In DNA, the CDR3 is TGTGCCAGCAGTGAACTGATGGGCACAGATACGCAGTATTTT. It translates to CASSELMGTDTQYF.

This clonotype was picked up a small number of times. The rearrangement links TRBV7-2 to TRBJ1-2; no clear D. The CDR3 covers 14 residues. Trimming took off 1 base at V and 3 bases at J, with 9 bases between the two ends. Germline V gives CDR1 SGHTA, CDR2 FQGNSA. The CDR3 region is CASSLGDMDYGYTF. The CDR3 DNA sequence: TGTGCCAGCAGCTTAGGTGACATGGACTATGGCTACACCTTC.

The chain carries TRBV12-3 or TRBV12-4 and TRBJ1-2, with TRBD1 identical over 8 bases. This CDR3 comprises 14 residues. V lost 6 bases to trimming and J lost 4 bases; unmatched junction nucleotides: 7. CDR3 DNA: TGTGCCAGCAGCCGACAGGGGAGTCTCTATGGCTACACCTTC. It encodes CASSRQGSLYGYTF.

The chain couples TRBV6-2 or TRBV6-3 to TRBJ2-3, with D perhaps given as TRBD1 or TRBD2 (5 bases each). CDR1 and CDR2 from the germline V gene are MNHEY and SVGEGT. This CDR3 has 14 amino acids. Trimming removed 6 bases at V and 3 bases at J, with 13 bases between. Here the CDR3 DNA reads TGTGCCAGCAGACGGGACCTGAAGACAGATACGCAGTATTTT. It is translated as CASRRDLKTDTQYF.

This clonotype has just a few counts. The rearrangement joins TRBV12-3 or TRBV12-4 to TRBJ1-6, with 10 bases that match TRBD1. The CDR3 is 15 amino acids. V shed 1 base and J 9 bases; nucleotides not matched to a gene: 3. DNA of the CDR3: TGTGCCAGCAGTTTAGGGACAGGGGGAGGTTCACCCCTCCACTTT. This gives the protein CASSLGTGGGSPLHF.

This chain joins TRBV12-3 or TRBV12-4 and TRBJ1-2; D is unclear. This CDR3 region has 13 residues. Trimming pared 6 bases from V and 2 bases from J, leaving 10 bases between. The CDR3 nucleotides read TGTGCCAGCAGCCCTGAGGAGAACTATGGCTACACCTTC. Protein: CASSPEENYGYTF.

This clonotype has a handful of counts. This sequence joins TRBV5-1 and TRBJ2-5; the match to TRBD2 covers 9 bases. Trimming took 4 bases from V and 10 from J; bases not matched to a gene: 11. From germline, CDR1 is SGHRS and CDR2 YFSETQ. The CDR3 spans 14 residues. The CDR3 protein is CASSPIAGATLQYF. The CDR3 nucleotides read TGCGCCAGCAGCCCAATAGCGGGGGCCACCCTCCAGTACTTC. Filled out from reference TRBV5-1 and TRBJ2-5, the complete variable domain reads KAGVTQTPRYLIKTRGQQVTLSCSPISGHRSVSWYQQTPGQGLQFLFEYFSETQRNKGNFPGRFSGRQFSNSRSEMNVSTLELGDSALYLCASSPIAGATLQYFGPGTRLLVL.

This chain uses TRBV2 with TRBJ1-1; no reliable D call. V was trimmed by 5 bases and J by 11 bases, leaving 24 bases between them. This CDR3 has 15 amino acids. Germline lookup yields CDR1 SNHLY and CDR2 FYNNEI. The CDR3 DNA reads as TGTGCCAGCAGTCCTTTTGGTCGAACGGGGATGGGGGCTTTCTTT. It yields the protein CASSPFGRTGMGAFF. The full variable domain, in which reference TRBV2 and TRBJ1-1 provide the parts outside the CDR3, is EPEVTQTPSHQVTQMGQEVILRCVPISNHLYFYWYRQILGQKVEFLVSFYNNEISEKSEIFDDQFSVERPDGSNFTLKIRSTKLEDSAMYFCASSPFGRTGMGAFFGQGTRLTVV.

This clonotype has a count of ten or more. This rearrangement joins TRBV3-1 to TRBJ1-1; no reliable D call. Germline assignment: CDR1 LGHDT and CDR2 YNNKEL (reference sequence). V was clipped by 1 base and J by 0 bases, with 15 bases between them. The CDR3 covers 17 residues. CDR3 sequence: CASSQGQQVGMNTEAFF. The CDR3 DNA follows: TGTGCCAGCAGCCAAGGTCAGCAGGTGGGGATGAACACTGAAGCTTTCTTT. Looking up the rest from reference TRBV3-1 and TRBJ1-1 gives the full variable domain: DTAVSQTPKYLVTQMGNDKSIKCEQNLGHDTMYWYKQDSKKFLKIMFSYNNKELIINETVPNRFSPKSPDKAHLNLHINSLELGDSAVYFCASSQGQQVGMNTEAFFGQGTRLTVV.

This clonotype was seen only a few times. V is TRBV6-5 and J is TRBJ1-1; D remains ambiguous. V lost 7 bases, J lost 10 bases, and 13 bases lay in between. The CDR3 is 11 amino acids. CDR1 and CDR2 from the germline V gene are MNHEY and SVGAGI. The CDR3 loop is CASMRGGGAFF. CDR3 nucleotides: TGTGCCAGCATGAGAGGTGGTGGAGCTTTCTTT.

This clonotype showed up many times. The chain carries TRBV4-3 and TRBJ1-1, with 7 bases identical to TRBD1. Germline trimming cut 0 bases from V and 4 bases from J; bases unmatched to any gene: 8. CDR3 length equals 16 residues. The germline V gene has CDR1 LGHNA and CDR2 YSLEER. The CDR3 region is CASSQDPGSGGTEAFF. The CDR3 DNA follows: TGCGCCAGCAGCCAAGATCCTGGTTCAGGGGGCACTGAAGCTTTCTTT.